Listed below are T cell receptor beta chains from one sample, sequenced in a study of identifying expanded T cells in peripheral blood. Using immunoSEQ multiplex PCR, the repertoire was profiled, and TCRdb retains in-frame clones only, with some absent. The data contain 100,000 to 110,000 clones, 75% to 90% of them singletons. Sequenced input: blood. The source of these receptors is a person aged 18 to 75 in good health. Both conserved end residues are part of each CDR3. The D gene is left open where the match is weak. Only part of the rows carry a size: once, few, many, or a class if the clone is expanded.

abundance,d_gene,j_gene,v_gene,CDR3aa,CDR3nt
.,TRBD1,TRBJ2-7,TRBV11-2,CASSLGTGSWEQYF,TGTGCCAGCAGCCTCGGGACAGGGTCTTGGGAGCAGTACTTC
.,TRBD1,TRBJ2-7,TRBV14,CASSSQPPRDRAHEQYF,TGTGCCAGCAGCTCCCAACCGCCTCGGGACAGGGCCCACGAGCAGTACTTC
.,TRBD2,TRBJ2-5,TRBV5-1,CASSEGLAEETQYF,TGCGCCAGCAGCGAGGGACTAGCGGAAGAGACCCAGTACTTC
.,.,TRBJ2-3,TRBV9,CASSVGATSTDTQYF,TGTGCCAGCAGCGTCGGGGCAACTAGCACAGATACGCAGTATTTT
.,.,TRBJ2-7,TRBV2,CASRSGYYEQYF,TGTGCCAGCAGATCGGGGTACTACGAGCAGTACTTC
.,.,TRBJ1-4,TRBV29-1,CSVEDLVLEKLFF,TGCAGCGTTGAAGATTTAGTATTGGAAAAACTGTTTTTT
.,.,TRBJ1-4,TRBV18,CASSPIGDSNEKLFF,TGTGCCAGCTCACCGATAGGGGATTCTAATGAAAAACTGTTTTTT
.,.,TRBJ2-3,TRBV6-5,CASSLRGTDTQYF,TGTGCCAGCAGCTTACGGGGGACAGATACGCAGTATTTT
.,.,TRBJ1-3,TRBV19,CASSRGSGGNTIYF,TGTGCCAGCAGTAGAGGGTCAGGAGGAAACACCATATATTTT
.,.,TRBJ1-5,TRBV6-1,CASSEGLNQPQHF,TGTGCCAGCAGTGAAGGTCTAAATCAGCCCCAGCATTTT
.,TRBD1,TRBJ2-7,TRBV19,CASSPRQGTLARRVGQYF,TGTGCCAGTAGTCCTCGACAGGGCACCCTAGCCCGCCGTGTGGGGCAGTACTTC
.,.,TRBJ2-7,TRBV15,CATSKRSNPPYEQYF,TGTGCCACCAGCAAGAGGAGTAACCCCCCCTACGAGCAGTACTTC
.,TRBD2,TRBJ2-7,TRBV10-3,CAISPGLADPRATEQYF,TGTGCCATCAGTCCGGGACTAGCGGATCCTCGGGCCACCGAGCAGTACTTC
.,TRBD1,TRBJ2-7,TRBV4-3,CASSQEDRGVLYF,TGCGCCAGCAGCCAAGAAGACAGGGGAGTACTGTACTTC
few,.,TRBJ1-6,TRBV5-1,CASSPSGGTDSPLHF,TGCGCCAGCAGCCCCAGCGGAGGTACAGATTCACCCCTCCACTTT
.,.,TRBJ2-7,TRBV12-5,CASGLNREQYF,TGTGCTAGTGGTTTGAATCGAGAGCAGTACTTC
.,TRBD1,TRBJ2-7,TRBV9,CASSVGGTGVHEQYF,TGTGCCAGCAGCGTAGGCGGGACAGGGGTCCACGAGCAGTACTTC
.,.,TRBJ2-7,TRBV11-3,CASSFSYEQYF,TGTGCCAGCAGCTTCTCATACGAGCAGTACTTC
.,TRBD2,TRBJ2-5,TRBV5-1,CASSLGGSGETQYF,TGCGCCAGCAGCTTAGGCGGGAGTGGAGAGACCCAGTACTTC
.,.,TRBJ1-2,TRBV7-2,CASSLQAGAAYGYTF,TGTGCCAGCAGCTTACAGGCAGGGGCGGCCTATGGCTACACCTTC
.,TRBD2,TRBJ2-1,TRBV11-3,CASSLVFSSGSVQQFF,TGTGCCAGCAGCTTAGTCTTTAGTAGCGGGAGCGTTCAGCAGTTCTTC
.,.,TRBJ1-3,TRBV6-1,CATYPTAASGNTIYF,TGTGCCACCTACCCCACAGCTGCCTCTGGAAACACCATATATTTT
.,TRBD2,TRBJ2-1,TRBV5-6,CASSLDSGRGIEQFF,TGTGCCAGCAGCCTCGATAGCGGGAGGGGGATTGAGCAGTTCTTC
.,TRBD1,TRBJ2-7,TRBV5-5,CASSRTGTGGILWEQYF,TGTGCCAGCAGCCGGACCGGGACAGGGGGGATTTTGTGGGAGCAGTACTTC
once,.,TRBJ2-1,TRBV30,CAWSVGGGNEQFF,TGTGCCTGGAGTGTAGGAGGGGGCAATGAGCAGTTCTTC
.,.,TRBJ1-1,TRBV30,CAWSMSHREAFF,TGTGCCTGGAGCATGTCTCATAGAGAAGCTTTCTTT
.,TRBD1,TRBJ2-3,TRBV6-7,CASSSGTGASDTQYF,TGTGCCAGCAGTTCCGGGACAGGGGCATCAGATACGCAGTATTTT
.,.,TRBJ1-3,TRBV9,CASSVVPRSSGNTIYF,TGTGCCAGCAGCGTAGTTCCGCGGAGCTCTGGAAACACCATATATTTT
.,.,TRBJ2-2,TRBV13,CASSFRTDGYTGELFF,TGTGCCAGCAGTTTTCGGACAGACGGTTACACCGGGGAGCTGTTTTTT
.,.,TRBJ2-7,TRBV18,CASSPRLASDYEQYF,TGTGCCAGCTCACCACGCCTAGCGAGTGATTACGAGCAGTACTTC
.,TRBD1,TRBJ1-4,TRBV4-2,CASSRGTGTGSEKLFF,TGTGCCAGCAGCCGCGGCACCGGGACAGGGAGTGAAAAACTGTTTTTT
.,.,TRBJ2-1,TRBV19,CASSIRASREQFF,TGTGCCAGTAGTATTCGGGCTTCTAGGGAGCAGTTCTTC
.,TRBD1,TRBJ1-2,TRBV5-6,CASSAQGAGGYTF,TGTGCCAGCAGCGCACAGGGGGCGGGCGGCTACACCTTC
.,TRBD2,TRBJ2-2,TRBV9,CASSPHPGGPEAAGELFF,TGTGCCAGCAGCCCACACCCGGGGGGGCCGGAGGCTGCCGGGGAGCTGTTTTTT
.,.,TRBJ2-4,TRBV21-1,CASSKALYDRHPPKNIQYF,TGTGCCAGCAGCAAAGCGCTTTATGACCGCCACCCCCCAAAAAACATTCAGTACTTC
.,.,TRBJ1-1,TRBV6-5,CASSYSGQGNEAFF,TGTGCCAGCAGTTACTCGGGGCAGGGAAATGAAGCTTTCTTT
.,.,TRBJ2-7,TRBV5-1,CASREDSYEQYF,TGCGCCAGCCGGGAAGACTCCTACGAGCAGTACTTC
.,TRBD1,TRBJ1-2,TRBV7-3,CASSLAGTASNYGYTF,TGTGCCAGCAGCTTAGCAGGGACAGCGAGCAACTATGGCTACACCTTC
once,.,TRBJ1-2,TRBV5-1,CASSRGGGGYGYTF,TGCGCCAGCAGCCGAGGCGGGGGAGGTTATGGCTACACCTTC
.,.,TRBJ2-1,TRBV2,CASLSSGLYNEQFF,TGTGCCAGCCTATCTTCGGGCTTATACAATGAGCAGTTCTTC
.,TRBD2,TRBJ2-1,TRBV4-1,CASSSGLARISSYNEQFF,TGCGCCAGCAGCTCCGGACTAGCGAGAATTAGCTCCTACAATGAGCAGTTCTTC
.,.,TRBJ1-1,TRBV7-9,CASSVEASGTTEAFF,TGTGCCAGCAGCGTAGAGGCGTCAGGGACGACCGAAGCTTTCTTT
.,TRBD1,TRBJ1-1,TRBV29-1,CSVLTGPEAFF,TGCAGCGTTTTGACAGGGCCTGAAGCTTTCTTT
.,TRBD1,TRBJ2-3,TRBV5-1,CASTRDSLSSTDTQYF,TGCGCCAGCACCCGGGACAGTCTTTCTAGCACAGATACGCAGTATTTT
.,TRBD2,TRBJ2-1,TRBV6-5,CASSYSFASGRNEQFF,TGTGCCAGCAGTTACTCGTTTGCGAGCGGGAGAAATGAGCAGTTCTTC
.,.,TRBJ1-5,TRBV6-1,CASSGAPHYSNQPQHF,TGTGCCAGCAGTGGTGCCCCTCATTATAGCAATCAGCCCCAGCATTTT
.,.,TRBJ2-1,TRBV19,CASSIRRVALSVGYNEQFF,TGTGCCAGTAGTATAAGAAGGGTAGCGCTAAGTGTCGGTTACAATGAGCAGTTCTTC
.,.,TRBJ2-1,TRBV7-7,CASSLSAYNEQFF,TGTGCCAGCAGCTTAAGCGCTTACAATGAGCAGTTCTTC
.,.,TRBJ1-2,TRBV6-5,CASSYSITGQNYGYTF,TGTGCCAGCAGTTACTCGATAACGGGACAAAACTATGGCTACACCTTC
.,TRBD1,TRBJ1-2,TRBV6-5,CASRYRDRAYGYTF,TGTGCCAGCCGTTACCGGGACAGGGCCTATGGCTACACCTTC
.,TRBD2,TRBJ2-7,TRBV7-2,CASSPTSGRIYEQYF,TGTGCCAGCAGCCCAACTAGCGGGAGGATCTACGAGCAGTACTTC
.,.,TRBJ2-3,TRBV19,CASSASQPSTDTQYF,TGTGCCAGTAGTGCGTCGCAACCCAGCACAGATACGCAGTATTTT
.,.,TRBJ1-2,TRBV28,CASSLAASYGYTF,TGTGCCAGCAGTTTGGCAGCCAGCTATGGCTACACCTTC
.,.,TRBJ1-1,TRBV30,CAWSVTSDTEAFF,TGTGCCTGGAGTGTCACCTCGGACACTGAAGCTTTCTTT
.,.,TRBJ1-5,TRBV6-5,CASRVGGQGNQPQHF,TGTGCCAGCCGCGTTGGGGGGCAAGGCAATCAGCCCCAGCATTTT
few,TRBD1,TRBJ1-1,TRBV30,CAWRLRRGLVGDTEAFF,TGTGCCTGGAGATTGCGCAGGGGGCTGGTAGGGGACACTGAAGCTTTCTTT
.,.,TRBJ2-7,TRBV6-1,CASSGLKGNDF,TGTGCCAGCAGTGGTCTCAAAGGGAACGACTTC